The 26 T cell receptor beta chains presented below share a single source sample, sequenced in a study of T cell repertoires in cytomegalovirus infection. In TCRdb, the reads were re-called with MiXCR into one record per CDR3 protein. The data show approximately 630,000 distinct CDR3 sequences, approximately 24% seen once. The sample taken for sequencing was CD8+ T cells from PBMCs. These TCRs come from a human donor in good health (CMV status not recorded). Some clones in this sample may be carry-over from other donors' samples.

This chain joins TRBV5-6 and TRBJ2-7, with D possibly being TRBD1 or TRBD2 (5 bases each). Deletions cut 2 bases from V and 0 bases from J, with 9 bases between. CDR1 is SGHDT and CDR2 is YYEEEE in the germline V gene. The CDR3 is 14 amino acids. DNA of the CDR3: TGTGCCAGCAGCTTCGGGACCAGCTCCTACGAGCAGTACGTC. It codes for CASSFGTSSYEQYV.

Only a few counts were recorded for this clonotype. V is TRBV29-1 and J is TRBJ2-7; 10 bases are shared with TRBD1. J was trimmed by 2 bases and V by 6 bases; bases with no gene match: 7. Germline CDR1 reads SQVTM; CDR2 reads ANQGSEA. The CDR3 consists of 14 residues. The CDR3 sequence: CSVAGTGVTYEQYF. For the CDR3, the DNA is TGCAGCGTGGCCGGGACAGGGGTAACCTACGAGCAGTACTTC.

The sample holds many counts of this clonotype. The chain employs TRBV28 and TRBJ1-2; D is unresolved. The germline V and J ends were trimmed by 4 bases and 7 bases, with 22 bases remaining between them. CDR1 and CDR2 (germline): MDHEN, SYDVKM. CDR3 size: 16 residues. The CDR3 protein is CASSSDLGRRGSGYTF. The DNA of the CDR3 is TGTGCCAGCAGTTCCGACCTTGGACGGCGCGGGAGTGGCTACACCTTC.

This clonotype was seen a handful of times. The chain carries TRBV6-2 or TRBV6-3 and TRBJ2-1; D is possibly TRBD2 (7 bases). V dropped 4 bases and J dropped 2 bases, with 12 bases sitting between them. Germline V lookup: CDR1 MNHEY, CDR2 SVGEGT. This CDR3 contains 15 residues. The CDR3 sequence: CASSSAGAPYNEQFF. CDR3 nucleotide sequence: TGTGCCAGCAGTTCCGCGGGGGCACCCTACAATGAGCAGTTCTTC.

This clonotype was recorded a few times. The chain links TRBV20-1 to TRBJ2-3; D gene unclear. Germline V gene sequence: CDR1 DFQATT, CDR2 SNEGSKA (reference sequence). CDR3 length equals 15 residues. The ends were cut back, 1 base at V and 2 bases at J, with 13 bases in the middle. CDR3 in amino acids: CSARAGVLLTDTQYF. The CDR3 region has the DNA TGCAGTGCTAGAGCTGGAGTGCTCCTCACAGATACGCAGTATTTT.

This clonotype was observed a few times. The chain recombines TRBV25-1 with TRBJ2-2, with 7 positions matching TRBD1. Germline V lookup: CDR1 MGHDK, CDR2 SYGVNS. The CDR3 totals 12 residues. Trimming removed 7 bases from V and 7 bases from J; junction bases left unmatched: 3. The CDR3 nucleotides read TGTGCCAGCACCCCAGGGGGCGGGGAGCTGTTTTTT. Translation gives CASTPGGGELFF.

This chain joins TRBV29-1 and TRBJ2-1; 7 bases match TRBD1. CDR3 size: 15 residues. Trimming took 6 bases from V and 0 from J; bases not matched to a gene: 8. Germline CDR1 SQVTM, CDR2 ANQGSEA. CDR3 residues: CSVMTGKSSYNEQFF. DNA of the CDR3: TGCAGCGTCATGACAGGGAAAAGCTCCTACAATGAGCAGTTCTTC.

The sample holds a few counts of this clonotype. The rearrangement links TRBV5-1 to TRBJ2-7; 7 positions agree with TRBD1. Germline loops: CDR1 SGHRS, CDR2 YFSETQ. The CDR3 spans 15 residues. Germline trimming cut 4 bases from V and 3 bases from J; bases unmatched to any gene: 10. CDR3: CASSHNRDRVYEQYF. CDR3 sequence (DNA): TGCGCCAGCAGCCACAACCGGGACAGAGTCTACGAGCAGTACTTC.

Turning to this clonotype: In this CDR3 the conserved last residue, phenylalanine or tryptophan, is missing, so a read error is likely. The chain combines TRBV2 with TRBJ2-3, with unresolved D. Looked up from germline, CDR1 is SNHLY and CDR2 is FYNNEI. With 2 bases removed from V and 4 bases from J, the gap between germline ends came to 4 bases. This CDR3 region has 12 residues. The CDR3 spells CASSENSDTQYY. The CDR3 nucleotides are TGTGCCAGCAGTGAAAACTCAGATACGCAGTATTAT.

This clonotype appeared many times. The J gene is TRBJ1-5, the V gene TRBV9, with D tentatively TRBD1 (5 bases). This CDR3 contains 14 residues. V was pared by 0 bases and J by 2 bases, with 6 bases between. From germline, CDR1 is SGDLS and CDR2 YYNGEE. The CDR3 loop is CASSVGGGNQPQHF. The CDR3 nucleotides are TGTGCCAGCAGCGTAGGGGGCGGCAATCAGCCCCAGCATTTT.

This clonotype was recorded a few times. The rearrangement uses TRBV2 and TRBJ2-6; D is unresolved. The CDR3 sequence is 17 residues long. Looked up from germline, CDR1 is SNHLY and CDR2 is FYNNEI. The V end lost 2 bases, the J end lost 2 bases, and 13 bases lay between the germline ends. The chain's CDR3 is CASSEPQRVAGANVLTF. DNA of the CDR3: TGTGCCAGCAGTGAACCTCAACGGGTGGCTGGGGCCAACGTCCTGACTTTC.

This clonotype came up a few times. The CDR3 here is CSARDLHGLAGNANTGELFF. DNA for the CDR3: TGCAGTGCTAGAGATCTCCACGGACTAGCGGGGAACGCGAACACCGGGGAGCTGTTTTTT. V is TRBV20-1 and J is TRBJ2-2, with 12 nucleotides matching TRBD2. The junction had 11 bases not matched to a gene; V was cut back by 0 bases and J by 0 bases. The CDR3 has 20 residues. Germline V gene sequence: CDR1 DFQATT, CDR2 SNEGSKA (reference sequence).

This clonotype was observed at least ten times. CDR3 amino acids: CASSFPSDRGSSGNTIYF. The CDR3, as DNA: TGTGCCAGCAGTTTCCCTTCAGACAGGGGGAGCTCTGGAAACACCATATATTTT. The V call is TRBV28, the J call TRBJ1-3; 9 nucleotides match TRBD1. CDR1 is MDHEN, CDR2 SYDVKM, per germline. V shed 3 bases and J 0 bases; nucleotides not matched to a gene: 9. This CDR3 has 18 residues.

The sample holds many counts of this clonotype. The rearrangement links TRBV7-8 to TRBJ2-5, with D possibly TRBD2 on 5 matching bases. This CDR3 is 15 amino acids long. The ends were cut back, 1 base at V and 2 bases at J, with 11 bases in the middle. Germline CDR1 SGHVS, CDR2 FQNEAQ. The CDR3 nucleotides are TGTGCCAGCAGCTTAGTGAAGGACTCTCAAGAGACCCAGTACTTC. It specifies CASSLVKDSQETQYF.

At least ten counts were recorded for this clonotype. This sequence joins TRBV12-3 or TRBV12-4 and TRBJ2-5, with TRBD1 identical over 9 bases. This CDR3 comprises 15 residues. Trimming removed 5 bases from V and 2 bases from J; junction bases left unmatched: 6. Here the CDR3 reads CASSQTGGGQETQYF. The CDR3 DNA reads as TGTGCCAGCAGTCAGACAGGGGGAGGACAAGAGACCCAGTACTTC.

This clonotype showed up just once. The chain couples TRBV20-1 to TRBJ1-2; D not certain. V was shortened by 5 bases and J by 6 bases, with 4 bases between the two germline ends. This CDR3 region has 9 residues. The germline CDR1 and CDR2 sequences are DFQATT and SNEGSKA (reference sequence). CDR3 amino acids: CSAFDGYTF. CDR3 nucleotide sequence: TGCAGTGCTTTTGATGGCTACACCTTC.

The rearrangement joins TRBV5-6 to TRBJ2-5; TRBD1 is a possible D gene (6 bases). The V gene lost 0 bases and the J gene lost 6 bases, with 12 bases spanning the gap. The CDR3 contains 14 residues. CDR1 and CDR2 (germline): SGHDT, YYEEEE. The CDR3 DNA reads as TGTGCCAGCAGCTTGGAACAGGGACGACAGACCCAGTACTTC. It translates to CASSLEQGRQTQYF.

The CDR3 protein is CASSSPAGGLDTQYF. CDR3 sequence (DNA): TGTGCCAGTAGTTCGCCGGCGGGGGGGCTTGATACGCAGTATTTT. The V and J genes are TRBV19 and TRBJ2-3; 9 bases align to TRBD2. The CDR3 runs to 15 residues. V dropped 5 bases and J dropped 6; count of bases not matched to a gene: 9. The germline CDR1 and CDR2 sequences are LNHDA and SQIVND (reference sequence).

This clonotype was detected many times. The V gene is TRBV27, the J gene TRBJ1-3; TRBD1 is a possible D gene (5 bases). Trimming removed 4 bases from V and 2 bases from J, with 9 bases in between. From germline, CDR1 is MNHEY and CDR2 SMNVEV (reference sequence). The CDR3 contains 14 residues. The CDR3 DNA reads as TGTGCCAGCAGTTGGGGCAGAACTGGAAACACCATATATTTT. Its translation is CASSWGRTGNTIYF.

J is TRBJ2-3 and V is TRBV12-3 or TRBV12-4, with D possibly matching TRBD2 (6 bases). The CDR3 length is 14 residues. V was pared by 10 bases and J by 2 bases, with 16 bases between. As DNA, the CDR3 is TGTGCCACTAGCGTGCCACCCTCCACAGATACGCAGTATTTT. Translated: CATSVPPSTDTQYF.

This clonotype was counted a few times. The chain combines TRBV18 with TRBJ2-7; 8 nucleotides align to TRBD1. V was pared by 3 bases and J by 5 bases, with 6 bases of the junction left unmatched. There are 14 residues in the CDR3. Per germline, CDR1 KGHSH and CDR2 LQKENI. CDR3 bases: TGTGCCAGCTCACCCGGGACAGGAACCCACGAGCAGTACTTC. Its translation is CASSPGTGTHEQYF. Complete variable domain (other parts from reference TRBV18 and TRBJ2-7): NAGVMQNPRHLVRRRGQEARLRCSPMKGHSHVYWYRQLPEEGLKFMVYLQKENIIDESGMPKERFSAEFPKEGPSILRIQQVVRGDSAAYFCASSPGTGTHEQYFGPGTRLTVT.

This clonotype was recorded many times. The genes are TRBV7-6 and TRBJ1-1; unclear D gene. CDR3 size: 14 residues. Per germline, CDR1 SGHVS and CDR2 FNYEAQ. V lost 0 bases and J lost 10, with 15 bases in between. For the CDR3, the DNA is TGTGCCAGCAGCTTAGCGGGCAGAGGGTCCCCAGCTTTCTTT. Translated, it gives CASSLAGRGSPAFF.

The rearrangement links TRBV27 to TRBJ2-5; 7 nucleotides line up with TRBD2. J lost 4 bases, V lost 4 bases, and 9 bases had no gene match. Germline CDR1 reads MNHEY; CDR2 reads SMNVEV (reference sequence). The CDR3 is 15 residues long. The CDR3 coding sequence is TGTGCCAGCAGTTCTAGCGGCGCCTCGCGAGAGACCCAGTACTTC. Amino acids: CASSSSGASRETQYF.

This clonotype occurred a few times. The chain has TRBV14 and TRBJ2-1; D unclear. Trimming shortened V by 3 bases and J by 11 bases, and 14 bases separated the two germline ends. CDR1 is SGHDN, CDR2 FVKESK, per germline. The CDR3 is 13 residues long. The CDR3: CASSQSTKIKQFF. Here the CDR3 DNA reads TGTGCCAGCAGCCAGTCGACGAAGATCAAGCAGTTCTTC.

The chain is built from TRBV20-1 and TRBJ2-1; the match to TRBD1 covers 9 bases. The CDR3 is made up of 16 amino acids. The V gene's germline CDR1 is DFQATT and CDR2 SNEGSKA (reference sequence). V dropped 3 bases and J dropped 7; count of bases not matched to a gene: 13. CDR3 DNA: TGCAGTGCTAGGAACCGGGACAGGGAAATATCGAATGAGCAGTTCTTC. This translates into CSARNRDREISNEQFF.

This clonotype was observed a few times. The CDR3 DNA reads as TGTGCCAGCAGCACCCTGGAGAGCCCGAACACCGGGGAGCTGTTTTTT. Its translation is CASSTLESPNTGELFF. The J gene is TRBJ2-2, the V gene TRBV7-9; the D is unclear. This CDR3 comprises 16 residues. From germline, CDR1 is SEHNR and CDR2 FQNEAQ (reference sequence). The ends were cut back, 5 bases at V and 0 bases at J, with 13 bases in the middle. Drawing the rest from reference TRBV7-9 and TRBJ2-2, the complete variable domain is DTGVSQNPRHKITKRGQNVTFRCDPISEHNRLYWYRQTLGQGPEFLTYFQNEAQLEKSRLLSDRFSAERPKGSFSTLEIQRTEQGDSAMYLCASSTLESPNTGELFFGEGSRLTVL.